The 27 T cell receptor beta chains reported below all come from one sample, sequenced in a study of cytomegalovirus exposure and HLA in healthy donors. The PCR ran on 60 Vbeta and 13 Jbeta primers. TCRdb's copy holds only in-frame clones and misses some; the assay was immunoSEQ multiplex PCR. Among 75,000 to 95,000 clones, 84% were seen once, and the ten largest hold over 5%. Specimen: PBMCs. These receptors were obtained from a woman younger than 30 in good health and CMV-seropositive.

This sequence joins TRBV27 and TRBJ1-1; perhaps TRBD1 as D (6 bases). Germline CDR1 is MNHEY and CDR2 is SMNVEV (reference sequence). The CDR3 covers 13 residues. Between the trimmed V and J ends, which lost 8 bases and 6 bases, there was a span of 16 bases. In DNA form, the CDR3 reads TGTGCCAGCTACAACAGGGCGACCGCTGAAGCTTTCTTT. This codes for CASYNRATAEAFF.

The V gene is TRBV19, the J gene TRBJ1-4; D unresolved. V was clipped by 4 bases and J by 5 bases, with 14 bases between them. This CDR3 contains 15 residues. Germline CDR1 and CDR2: LNHDA and SQIVND (reference sequence). The CDR3 spells CASSNPANGNEKLFF. CDR3 bases: TGTGCCAGTAGTAACCCCGCCAACGGGAATGAAAAACTGTTTTTT.

The chain links TRBV19 to TRBJ1-1; possibly TRBD1 for D (6 bases). The CDR3 sequence is 14 residues long. CDR1 is LNHDA and CDR2 is SQIVND in the germline V gene (reference sequence). The V and J ends lost 5 bases and 1 base respectively, with 11 bases between them. In nucleotides, the CDR3 is TGTGCCAGTAGTTACGGGACACCGAACACTGAAGCTTTCTTT. This codes for CASSYGTPNTEAFF.

J is TRBJ2-3 and V is TRBV2; D is ambiguous. With 7 bases removed from V and 6 bases from J, the gap between germline ends came to 8 bases. The CDR3 is 11 amino acids. Germline V gives CDR1 SNHLY, CDR2 FYNNEI. CDR3 loop: CASTATDTQYF. The DNA of the CDR3 is TGTGCCAGCACCGCTACGGATACGCAGTATTTT.

V is TRBV30 and J is TRBJ2-7, with D possibly matching TRBD2 (6 bases). CDR1 GTSNPN and CDR2 SVGIG come from the germline V gene (reference sequence). This CDR3 spans 14 amino acids. V was pared by 5 bases and J by 3 bases, with 17 bases between. This CDR3 reads CAWGPGSGGYEQYF. The CDR3 DNA sequence: TGTGCCTGGGGCCCCGGGAGCGGAGGCTACGAGCAGTACTTC.

The chain recombines TRBV6-5 with TRBJ1-2; TRBD1 might be the D (6 bases). With 2 bases removed from V and 4 bases from J, the gap between germline ends came to 17 bases. Per germline, CDR1 MNHEY and CDR2 SVGAGI. The CDR3 totals 16 residues. This CDR3 is CASSYRGGRVVYGYTF. CDR3 sequence (DNA): TGTGCCAGCAGTTACCGGGGGGGCAGGGTGGTCTATGGCTACACCTTC.

In this sample, this clone turned up many times. This chain links TRBV9 with TRBJ2-3; TRBD2 might be the D (6 bases). Trimming took off 4 bases at V and 5 bases at J, with 20 bases between the two ends. CDR1 SGDLS and CDR2 YYNGEE come from the germline V gene. The CDR3 has 16 residues. DNA for the CDR3: TGTGCCAGCAGCCTCTGGGGAGGTTCGGTGATAGATACGCAGTATTTT. Its protein is CASSLWGGSVIDTQYF.

V and J are TRBV2 and TRBJ2-7, with D perhaps matching TRBD2 (6 bases). CDR1 and CDR2 (germline): SNHLY, FYNNEI. The CDR3 length is 14 residues. V was clipped by 8 bases and J by 4 bases, with 18 bases between them. CDR3 nucleotides: TGTGCCAGCCGTGGGGCTAGCGTGGAATACGAGCAGTACTTC. This encodes CASRGASVEYEQYF.

The V call is TRBV19, the J call TRBJ2-7; possibly TRBD2 for D (7 bases). The CDR3 spans 14 residues. Trimming took off 9 bases at V and 3 bases at J, with 18 bases between the two ends. Germline lookup yields CDR1 LNHDA and CDR2 SQIVND (reference sequence). CDR3 region: CASASGGGGYEQYF. Here the CDR3 DNA reads TGTGCCAGCGCCTCTGGGGGGGGCGGCTACGAGCAGTACTTC.

The genes are TRBV28 and TRBJ2-1; 12 bases line up with TRBD2. The CDR3 is made up of 16 amino acids. Germline-derived CDR1 and CDR2 are MDHEN and SYDVKM. The J segment lost 6 bases and the V segment lost 11 bases, leaving 14 bases of the junction unmatched. CDR3 bases: TGTGCCGGACGACTAGCGGGAGAAAAAGGGCTCAATGAGCAGTTCTTC. It translates to CAGRLAGEKGLNEQFF.

V and J are TRBV28 and TRBJ2-4; 13 positions match TRBD2. Germline CDR1 is MDHEN and CDR2 is SYDVKM. The CDR3 is 18 amino acids. V was pared by 8 bases and J by 0 bases, with 10 bases of the junction left unmatched. The CDR3 spells CASGRLAGGYQAKNIQYF. Written as DNA, the CDR3 is TGTGCCAGCGGCAGACTAGCGGGAGGATACCAAGCCAAAAACATTCAGTACTTC.

This clone came up once. The rearrangement joins TRBV5-1 to TRBJ2-1, with 7 bases that match TRBD2. Germline loops: CDR1 SGHRS, CDR2 YFSETQ. This CDR3 region has 16 residues. The ends lost 0 bases at V and 15 bases at J; junction bases unmatched: 18. The CDR3 DNA reads TGCGCCAGCAGCTTGGGGGCGGGAGCGACTACAATGAGTGTGTTCTTC. It codes for CASSLGAGATTMSVFF.

V is TRBV4-1 and J is TRBJ1-5; 8 bases map to TRBD1. The V and J ends lost 2 bases and 6 bases, in that order; junction bases with no gene match: 9. Germline V gene sequence: CDR1 MGHRA, CDR2 YSYEKL. This CDR3 is built from 16 residues. CDR3: CASSQPEDRAGQPQHF. CDR3 nucleotide sequence: TGCGCCAGCAGCCAACCCGAGGACAGGGCCGGTCAGCCCCAGCATTTT.

This sequence joins TRBV28 and TRBJ1-2, with D uncertain. Looked up from germline, CDR1 is MDHEN and CDR2 is SYDVKM. The CDR3 has 11 residues. V was trimmed by 1 base and J by 6 bases, leaving 3 bases between them. CDR3 protein: CASSLFDGYTF. CDR3 sequence (DNA): TGTGCCAGCAGTTTATTCGATGGCTACACCTTC.

The genes are TRBV7-6 and TRBJ1-1; 7 bases map to TRBD1. This CDR3 region has 13 residues. After removal of 4 bases from V and 1 base from J, the junction contained 0 bases not matched to a gene. Germline V CDR1 and CDR2: SGHVS, FNYEAQ. The CDR3 nucleotides are TGTGCCAGCAGCTGGGACAGGAACACTGAAGCTTTCTTT. The encoded protein is CASSWDRNTEAFF. Full variable domain (rest looked up from reference TRBV7-6 and TRBJ1-1): GAGVSQSPRYKVTKRGQDVALRCDPISGHVSLYWYRQALGQGPEFLTYFNYEAQQDKSGLPNDRFSAERPEGSISTLTIQRTEQRDSAMYRCASSWDRNTEAFFGQGTRLTVV.

This chain joins TRBV19 and TRBJ1-4, with no clear D. The CDR3 runs to 14 residues. The germline gives CDR1 LNHDA, CDR2 SQIVND (reference sequence). Trimming took off 3 bases at V and 5 bases at J, with 10 bases between the two ends. The CDR3 DNA reads as TGTGCCAGTAGTATGCTACCCGAAAATGAAAAACTGTTTTTT. As protein: CASSMLPENEKLFF.

This rearrangement joins TRBV9 to TRBJ2-7; D call uncertain. Looked up from germline, CDR1 is SGDLS and CDR2 is YYNGEE. Trimming pared 4 bases from V and 2 bases from J, leaving 16 bases between. This CDR3 spans 15 amino acids. The CDR3 spells CASSSADTAAYEQYF. CDR3 in DNA: TGTGCCAGCAGCTCTGCGGATACTGCCGCCTACGAGCAGTACTTC.

The chain has TRBV15 and TRBJ1-2; 7 bases fit TRBD1. CDR1 is LNHNV, CDR2 YYDKDF, per germline (reference sequence). The trim removed 2 bases at V and 6 bases at J, leaving 12 bases unmatched. The CDR3 totals 16 residues. CDR3 amino acids: CATSRTGQITRDGYTF. The DNA for the CDR3 is TGTGCCACCAGCAGAACGGGACAGATTACGCGGGATGGCTACACCTTC.

This sequence joins TRBV7-9 and TRBJ2-7; 15 nucleotides agree with TRBD2. Trimming removed 5 bases from V and 2 bases from J; junction bases left unmatched: 10. The CDR3 is 18 residues long. Looked up from germline, CDR1 is SEHNR and CDR2 is FQNEAQ (reference sequence). CDR3 loop: CASSPGLAGGQVTYEQYF. CDR3 DNA sequence: TGTGCCAGCAGCCCAGGACTAGCGGGGGGGCAAGTCACCTACGAGCAGTACTTC.

This clone was detected once. This chain connects TRBV6-1 to TRBJ2-7; the D gene is possibly TRBD2 (5 bases). CDR3 length: 13 residues. The V end was cut by 7 bases, the J end by 3 bases, with 13 bases between. CDR1 is MNHNS, CDR2 SASEGT, per germline. The CDR3, as DNA: TGTGCCAGCACCCCCGGGGAAATCTACGAGCAGTACTTC. Translating it yields CASTPGEIYEQYF.

Remarks on this clone: Within the sample, other DNA sequences also encode this same CDR3. The J gene is TRBJ2-3, the V gene TRBV6-4; no definite D call. Germline CDR1 MRHNA, CDR2 SNTAGT. This CDR3 contains 14 residues. With 3 bases removed from V and 1 base from J, the gap between germline ends came to 8 bases. The CDR3 DNA reads TGTGCCAGCAGTGAATCCCCAGGCACAGATACGCAGTATTTT. Its protein is CASSESPGTDTQYF.

The chain carries TRBV29-1 and TRBJ2-4, with a tentative D call TRBD1 (6 bases). With 7 bases removed from V and 1 base from J, the gap between germline ends came to 11 bases. The CDR3 length is 13 residues. Germline values: CDR1 SQVTM, CDR2 ANQGSEA. CDR3 amino acids: CSGRQDAKNIQYF. In nucleotides, the CDR3 is TGCAGCGGACGACAGGACGCCAAAAACATTCAGTACTTC.

The V call is TRBV20-1, the J call TRBJ2-5; D is unclear. V shed 6 bases and J shed 4 bases, with 9 bases lying between them. This CDR3 comprises 11 residues. Germline lookup yields CDR1 DFQATT and CDR2 SNEGSKA (reference sequence). The CDR3 DNA is TGCAGTGCGGCAATCCCAGAGACCCAGTACTTC. This codes for CSAAIPETQYF.

J is TRBJ1-1 and V is TRBV28, with 7 bases fitting TRBD1. Germline V gene data show CDR1 as MDHEN and CDR2 as SYDVKM. The junction had 6 bases not matched to a gene; V was cut back by 8 bases and J by 3 bases. CDR3 length equals 13 residues. The CDR3 here is CASRPTGYTEAFF. CDR3 nucleotide sequence: TGTGCCAGCCGCCCGACAGGGTACACTGAAGCTTTCTTT.

The chain employs TRBV28 and TRBJ2-5, with D possibly matching TRBD1 (5 bases). V dropped 8 bases and J dropped 2 bases, with 12 bases sitting between them. This CDR3 spans 13 amino acids. Germline assignment: CDR1 MDHEN and CDR2 SYDVKM. The CDR3 DNA is TGTGCCAGCTGCATGACAGCTCAAGAGACCCAGTACTTC. Its protein is CASCMTAQETQYF.

This clone appeared once. This rearrangement joins TRBV25-1 to TRBJ1-2; TRBD1 aligns across 10 bases. The CDR3 is 15 amino acids. The trim removed 6 bases at V and 1 base at J, leaving 5 bases unmatched. Germline CDR1 is MGHDK and CDR2 is SYGVNS. The CDR3 protein is CASRDDRGLNYGYTF. Here the CDR3 DNA reads TGTGCCAGCAGGGACGACAGGGGGCTTAACTATGGCTACACCTTC.

J is TRBJ1-4 and V is TRBV4-1; possibly TRBD1 for D (6 bases). The germline CDR1 and CDR2 sequences are MGHRA and YSYEKL. The CDR3 length is 15 residues. Trimming stripped 3 bases from V and 1 base from J, with 9 bases between. The CDR3 loop is CASSHLTGTNEKLFF. The CDR3, as DNA: TGCGCCAGCAGCCACCTGACAGGAACTAATGAAAAACTGTTTTTT.